These T cell receptor beta chains were read from a single sample in a study of cytomegalovirus exposure and HLA in healthy donors. Profiling relied on immunoSEQ multiplex PCR, and the TCRdb table lists in-frame clones only, not all of them. Of about 73,000 clones listed, approximately 95% are singletons. The sequencing sample was made of PBMCs. Receptors were obtained from a man aged 18 to 30 in good health and CMV-seronegative. Both conserved end residues are part of each CDR3. D genes are given only for firm matches. Some rows have no size entry. The others give once, few or many, or a class for an expanded clone.

NA | NA | TRBJ1-1 | TRBV5-5 | TGTGCCAGCAGCTTGGAGGCCGGGCCGGGGGGATTGGCTGAAGCTTTCTTT | CASSLEAGPGGLAEAFF
NA | few | TRBJ2-1 | TRBV11-2 | TGTGCCAGCAGCTTATCGAGGCGGAATGAGCAGTTCTTC | CASSLSRRNEQFF
TRBD2 | NA | TRBJ2-3 | TRBV25-1 | TGTGCCAGCAGGGATAGCGGGGGGGCAGATACGCAGTATTTT | CASRDSGGADTQYF
TRBD1 | NA | TRBJ2-3 | TRBV28 | TGTGCCAGCAGTGTGGGACAGGACACAGATACGCAGTATTTT | CASSVGQDTDTQYF
NA | NA | TRBJ2-5 | TRBV5-5 | TGTGCCAGCAGCGGCAGGAATCAAGAGACCCAGTACTTC | CASSGRNQETQYF
NA | once | TRBJ1-2 | TRBV10-3 | TGTGCCATCAGTGACGTCGAGGATGGCTACACCTTC | CAISDVEDGYTF
NA | once | TRBJ1-2 | TRBV28 | TGTGCCAGCACCCCCGGGACACCACTTAACTATGGCTACACCTTC | CASTPGTPLNYGYTF
TRBD1 | NA | TRBJ2-2 | TRBV5-1 | TGCGCCAGCAGCCCACGGACAGGGGACACCGGGGAGCTGTTTTTT | CASSPRTGDTGELFF
TRBD1 | NA | TRBJ2-1 | TRBV14 | TGTGCCAGCAGCTCCCGGACAGGGATCTACAATGAGCAGTTCTTC | CASSSRTGIYNEQFF
NA | NA | TRBJ2-7 | TRBV28 | TGTGCCAGCAGAGATGTGCAGTTACGCACCTACGAGCAGTACTTC | CASRDVQLRTYEQYF
TRBD1 | NA | TRBJ1-5 | TRBV27 | TGTGCCAGCAGTTTACGGGGGACAGGGGGTAGGGGCAATCAGCCCCAGCATTTT | CASSLRGTGGRGNQPQHF
TRBD1 | NA | TRBJ2-7 | TRBV5-6 | TGTGCCAGCAGCTTGGCCGGGACAGGGGTCTACGAGCAGTACTTC | CASSLAGTGVYEQYF
TRBD2 | NA | TRBJ2-5 | TRBV7-8 | TGTGCCAGCAGCTTAGCAGATGCGGGGGGGGCAGAGACCCAGTACTTC | CASSLADAGGAETQYF
NA | NA | TRBJ1-2 | TRBV7-8 | TGTGCCAGCAGCCCATACGGGATGGGCGGGGATGGCTACACCTTC | CASSPYGMGGDGYTF
TRBD2 | NA | TRBJ2-3 | TRBV30 | TGTGCCTGGGCTTTTAGCGGGGGGGCGGGAACGCAGTATTTT | CAWAFSGGAGTQYF
TRBD1 | once | TRBJ2-4 | TRBV5-1 | TGCGCCAGCAGCTTAGAAACAGGGGCCATGGACATTCAGTACTTC | CASSLETGAMDIQYF
NA | NA | TRBJ1-2 | TRBV5-6 | TGTGCCAGCAGCGGAACAGGTTTCTATGGCTACACCTTC | CASSGTGFYGYTF
NA | NA | TRBJ2-7 | TRBV2 | TGTGCCAGCAGTGTACAGGGTTCGTACGAGCAGTACTTC | CASSVQGSYEQYF
TRBD1 | NA | TRBJ1-1 | TRBV27 | TGTGCCAGCAGTCCCGGGACAGGCTCCACTGAAGCTTTCTTT | CASSPGTGSTEAFF
TRBD2 | NA | TRBJ2-7 | TRBV5-1 | TGCGCCAGCAGCTTAAGCGGGGCCACCTACGAGCAGTACTTC | CASSLSGATYEQYF
NA | NA | TRBJ2-2 | TRBV28 | TGTGCCAGCAGTTTACTCGGGAGCACCGGGGAGCTGTTTTTT | CASSLLGSTGELFF
TRBD1 | NA | TRBJ1-5 | TRBV10-3 | TGTGCCATCCAAGTTCCGACAGGGGGCTATCAGCCCCAGCATTTT | CAIQVPTGGYQPQHF
NA | NA | TRBJ1-1 | TRBV5-1 | TGCGCCAGCAGCTTATCCTCGACAGGGAACACTGAAGCTTTCTTT | CASSLSSTGNTEAFF
TRBD2 | NA | TRBJ2-4 | TRBV14 | TGTGCCAGCAGCCAAGCCCTAGCGGGGTTTCAGTACTTC | CASSQALAGFQYF
NA | NA | TRBJ1-4 | TRBV18 | TGTGCCAGCTCACCGGTAACAGGCACGAATGAAAAACTGTTTTTT | CASSPVTGTNEKLFF
TRBD2 | NA | TRBJ2-3 | TRBV6-5 | TGTGCCAGCAGTTACCGGACTAGCGGGGACACAGATACGCAGTATTTT | CASSYRTSGDTDTQYF
NA | NA | TRBJ1-5 | TRBV28 | TGTGCCAGCAGTGTCATCGAGGCTCTTAGCAATCAGCCCCAGCATTTT | CASSVIEALSNQPQHF
TRBD2 | once | TRBJ2-7 | TRBV7-8 | TGTGCCAGCAGCTTAAGTTTGGCTAGCGGGTCCTACGAGCAGTACTTC | CASSLSLASGSYEQYF